This TCR beta chain was sequenced in a study of CD8+ T cells in alopecia areata. Treatment given: oral pan-JAK inhibitor, 5-10 mg twice daily. Once RNA had been extracted, it was reverse transcribed into cDNA to act as the sequencing template. The table came from immunoSEQ multiplex PCR; TCRdb's copy has only in-frame clones and leaves some out. The sample includes about 130,000 clones, nearly 55% seen only once; the top ten take less than 20%. The germline V and J ends were trimmed by 4 bases and 6 bases, with 12 bases remaining between them. Germline V gene sequence: CDR1 KGHSY, CDR2 FQNENV. The CDR3 length is 13 residues.

Sequencing used CD8+ T cells sorted from blood, obtained at week 4, from a patient treated with tofacitinib. The source of this sequence is a human donor with alopecia areata. The chain joins TRBV16 to TRBJ1-2; D gene ambiguous. In DNA form, the CDR3 reads TGTGCCAGCAGCCCCCCCGGAGGGCATGGCTACACCTTC. It specifies CASSPPGGHGYTF.